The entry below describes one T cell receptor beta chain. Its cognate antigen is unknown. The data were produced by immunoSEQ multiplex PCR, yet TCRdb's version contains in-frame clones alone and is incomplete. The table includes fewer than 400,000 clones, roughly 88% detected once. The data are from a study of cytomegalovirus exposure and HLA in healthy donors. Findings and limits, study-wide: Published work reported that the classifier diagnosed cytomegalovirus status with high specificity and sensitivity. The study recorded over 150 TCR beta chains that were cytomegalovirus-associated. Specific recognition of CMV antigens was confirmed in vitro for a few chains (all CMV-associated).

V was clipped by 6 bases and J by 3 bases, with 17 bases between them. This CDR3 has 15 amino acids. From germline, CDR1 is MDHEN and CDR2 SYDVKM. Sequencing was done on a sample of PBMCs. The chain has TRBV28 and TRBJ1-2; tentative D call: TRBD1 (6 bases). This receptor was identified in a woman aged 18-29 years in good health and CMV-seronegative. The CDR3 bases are TGTGCCAGCAGCTATACGTCACAGGGCCACTATGGCTACACCTTC. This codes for CASSYTSQGHYGYTF.